The entry below gives a single TCR beta chain sequence along with its context. Clones were sequenced by immunoSEQ multiplex PCR, and TCRdb holds only the in-frame ones, with some missing. The data contain about 400,000 clones, under 90% of them singletons. The sample comes from a study of blood T cell repertoires in COVID-19. Whole-study context: PBMCs, B-cell-depleted T cells, or T cells provided the cDNA or gDNA that made up the material.

V shed 5 bases, J shed 9 bases, and the junction held 7 bases outside the gene matches. The CDR3 loop spans 13 amino acids. CDR1 and CDR2 (germline): SEHNR, FQNEAQ (reference sequence). Enrollees, roughly 18 to 95 years old, lived in approximately 24 US areas. Cohorts were assigned according to the clinical history that participants reported. Either two negative PCRs, clearance, or symptom resolution qualified Cohort 3 donors as recovered. The J gene is TRBJ1-1, the V gene TRBV7-9; 9 positions match TRBD1. The sequenced material came from PBMCs or T cells enriched from blood (not recorded which). The clonotype comes from a woman in her 30s who had recovered from COVID-19. The DNA for the CDR3 is TGTGCCAGCAGCCCCGGGACAGGGAATAAAGCTTTCTTT. Its translation: CASSPGTGNKAFF.